This T cell receptor beta chain comes out of a study of beta chain features in type 1 diabetes. Study outcomes and limitations: Among patients with Type 1 diabetes, TCRB CDR3s were moderately but significantly shorter in every one of the four CD4+ subsets.

To note about this clone: The antigen is unknown.

The CDR3 consists of 12 residues. V was trimmed by 1 base and J by 7 bases, leaving 7 bases between them. Germline values: CDR1 MDHEN, CDR2 SYDVKM. The sequenced template was cDNA made from the entire isolated RNA. Profiled with immunoSEQ multiplex PCR; TCRdb holds only in-frame clones, not every one. The sample lists 40,000 or so clones, just over 50% occurring once. V and J are TRBV28 and TRBJ1-1; unclear D gene. Sequenced: Tregs from blood. This sequence originates from a young woman in good health. DNA of the CDR3: TGTGCCAGCAGTTTATATCGTTTTGAAGCTTTCTTT. This gives the protein CASSLYRFEAFF. The variable domain in full, with the rest retrieved from reference TRBV28 and TRBJ1-1, is DVKVTQSSRYLVKRTGEKVFLECVQDMDHENMFWYRQDPGLGLRLIYFSYDVKMKEKGDIPEGYSVSREKKERFSLILESASTNQTSMYLCASSLYRFEAFFGQGTRLTVV.